These T cell receptor beta chains were read from a single sample in a study of radiotherapy plus CTLA-4 blockade in lung cancer. Here immunoSEQ multiplex PCR was the method, and the copy in TCRdb shows in-frame clones only, minus some. The sample carries about 80,000 clones, less than 85% recorded once. The source material was peripheral blood, sampled from a patient treated with radiotherapy plus ipilimumab. The receptors come from a human donor with non-small cell lung cancer who had stable disease on radiotherapy plus ipilimumab. Each CDR3 is given with its conserved first and last residue. The D gene is left open where the match is weak. Only part of the rows carry a size: once, few, many, or a class if the clone is expanded.

CDR3 DNA	CDR3 protein	clone size	V gene	J gene	D gene
TGTGCCAGCAGTAGCAGCGGGAGCTACAATGAGCAGTTCTTC	CASSSSGSYNEQFF	.	TRBV6-5	TRBJ2-1	TRBD2
TGTGCCAGCTCACCACCGGGACAGGGGCTCAATCAGCCCCAGCATTTT	CASSPPGQGLNQPQHF	.	TRBV18	TRBJ1-5	TRBD1
TGTGCCAGCAGAACAAGGGGGATGGGTGGCTACACCTTC	CASRTRGMGGYTF	.	TRBV28	TRBJ1-2	.
TGTGCCTGGAGGTCACAGGGGGTCTATGGCTACACCTTC	CAWRSQGVYGYTF	.	TRBV30	TRBJ1-2	TRBD1
TGTGCCAGCAGCCAAGTACGACGGAATTCACCCCTCCACTTT	CASSQVRRNSPLHF	once	TRBV14	TRBJ1-6	.
TGTGCCAGCAGTTTACGACAGGGGGTGCATACTGAAGCTTTCTTT	CASSLRQGVHTEAFF	.	TRBV28	TRBJ1-1	TRBD1
TGTGCCAGCAGCTTGGGGACAGGGCTCTATGGCTACACCTTC	CASSLGTGLYGYTF	.	TRBV5-6	TRBJ1-2	TRBD1
TGTGCCAGCAGCTTCCCAGGGGCTGGAAACACCATATATTTT	CASSFPGAGNTIYF	.	TRBV7-9	TRBJ1-3	.
TGCGCCAGCAGGACAGGGGACGAGCAGTACTTC	CASRTGDEQYF	.	TRBV5-1	TRBJ2-7	TRBD1
TGTGCCAGCAGCTTAAGGGGACTAGCGGGGCAGAACACCGGGGAGCTGTTTTTT	CASSLRGLAGQNTGELFF	.	TRBV7-3	TRBJ2-2	TRBD2
TGTGCCAGCAGCTTAGAACAGGGGAGTTCACCCCTCCACTTT	CASSLEQGSSPLHF	once	TRBV13	TRBJ1-6	TRBD1
TGTGCCAGCAGCTTTGATGGTTCTGGGGCCAACGTCCTGACTTTC	CASSFDGSGANVLTF	.	TRBV11-2	TRBJ2-6	.
TGTGCCATCGGGGCAGCATCCTACGAGCAGTACTTC	CAIGAASYEQYF	.	TRBV10-3	TRBJ2-7	.
TGTGCCAGCAGCTTAACATTGGTTACTGAGCAGTTCTTC	CASSLTLVTEQFF	few	TRBV7-3	TRBJ2-1	.
TGTGCCAGCAGCTTGGGGGATCTAGGGGAGACCCAGTACTTC	CASSLGDLGETQYF	few	TRBV13	TRBJ2-5	.
TGTGCCAGCAGTTCGGACAGGGACACTGAAGCTTTCTTT	CASSSDRDTEAFF	.	TRBV2	TRBJ1-1	TRBD1
TGTGCCAGCAGTAGACAGGGGATCATGCAGCCCCAGCATTTT	CASSRQGIMQPQHF	.	TRBV2	TRBJ1-5	TRBD1
TGCGCCAGCAGCTTGGAGGGACAGGGCTACGAGCAGTACTTC	CASSLEGQGYEQYF	.	TRBV5-1	TRBJ2-7	TRBD1
TGTGCCAGCAGCCAAGCTCTAGGACGCCGCATTGAAGCTTTCTTT	CASSQALGRRIEAFF	once	TRBV4-2	TRBJ1-1	.
TGTGCCAGCAGGGAGAGGGACGGGAACACTGAAGCTTTCTTT	CASRERDGNTEAFF	.	TRBV7-9	TRBJ1-1	.
TGCGCCAGCAGCCCCGGGACTAGCGGGGGGCCGGACTACGAGCAGTACTTC	CASSPGTSGGPDYEQYF	few	TRBV5-1	TRBJ2-7	TRBD2
TGTGCCAGCAGCTTAGATATGGGACAGCATACGCAGTATTTT	CASSLDMGQHTQYF	once	TRBV13	TRBJ2-3	TRBD1
TGTGCCAGCAGCTTAGGGCTAGGAGGTTCTACCGGGGAGCTGTTTTTT	CASSLGLGGSTGELFF	.	TRBV7-9	TRBJ2-2	.
TGCGCCAGCAGTGAGTCGAAAGGAAACACCATATATTTT	CASSESKGNTIYF	.	TRBV10-1	TRBJ1-3	.
TGTGCCAGCAGCTTAGATGGAGGTGACTATGGCTACACCTTC	CASSLDGGDYGYTF	few	TRBV7-2	TRBJ1-2	.
TGTGCCAGCAGCAGTGGACTAGCGGGCCAGACTGAGACCCAGTACTTC	CASSSGLAGQTETQYF	.	TRBV5-6	TRBJ2-5	TRBD2
TGTGCCAGCTCACCACCTACTCGGGCGGGCAATGAGCAGTTCTTC	CASSPPTRAGNEQFF	.	TRBV18	TRBJ2-1	.
TGTGCCAGCAGCTTGAAGCCGGGACGGAAAGAAGAGACCCAGTACTTC	CASSLKPGRKEETQYF	.	TRBV5-6	TRBJ2-5	.
TGTGCCAGCAGCAGGGACAGGGGCGGCACTGAAGCTTTCTTT	CASSRDRGGTEAFF	.	TRBV5-8	TRBJ1-1	TRBD1
TGTGCCAGTAGGACAGAGCCCTATCAGCCCCAGCATTTT	CASRTEPYQPQHF	.	TRBV19	TRBJ1-5	.
TGTGCCAGCAGTTCGACAGGGATCTATGGCTACACCTTC	CASSSTGIYGYTF	.	TRBV28	TRBJ1-2	TRBD1
TGTGCCAGCTCACCGACAGCCTTGGAGCAGTACTTC	CASSPTALEQYF	.	TRBV18	TRBJ2-7	.
TGTGCCAGCAGCACCTGGGACAGGGGAAAATCTGGCTACACCTTC	CASSTWDRGKSGYTF	once	TRBV9	TRBJ1-2	TRBD1
TGTGCCAGCAGCTTGGAACAGTTAAATTCACCCCTCCACTTT	CASSLEQLNSPLHF	.	TRBV5-4	TRBJ1-6	.
TGCGCCAGCACCCCCCATGGGGGAATCGGGTATGGCTACACCTTC	CASTPHGGIGYGYTF	.	TRBV10-2	TRBJ1-2	.
TGTGCCAGCTCGAGGGGACTTCACTACGAGCAGTACTTC	CASSRGLHYEQYF	.	TRBV18	TRBJ2-7	.
TGTGCCAGCAACCCTACGGGGGGCCGAGGTACAGATACGCAGTATTTT	CASNPTGGRGTDTQYF	.	TRBV9	TRBJ2-3	.
TGTGCCAGCAGCTTACTGGGTGACGAGCAGTACTTC	CASSLLGDEQYF	.	TRBV7-9	TRBJ2-7	.
TGTGCCAGCAGCCTATCCTCAGGGGCTGTTTATGGCTACACCTTC	CASSLSSGAVYGYTF	.	TRBV28	TRBJ1-2	.
TGTGCCAGCAGCTTTCCCGGGAGGAGCTCCTACGAGCAGTACTTC	CASSFPGRSSYEQYF	.	TRBV5-6	TRBJ2-7	TRBD2
TGTGCCAGCAGCCCCAACGGACAGGGGTCACCCCTCCACTTT	CASSPNGQGSPLHF	.	TRBV6-4	TRBJ1-6	TRBD1
TGTGCCAGCAGTTTTACGGAGAACACTGAAGCTTTCTTT	CASSFTENTEAFF	.	TRBV28	TRBJ1-1	.
TGTGCCAGCAGTACCTCCCCGGCGAACACCGGGGAGCTGTTTTTT	CASSTSPANTGELFF	.	TRBV27	TRBJ2-2	.
TGCGCCAGCAGCTTGGATGGGTACGAGCAGTACTTC	CASSLDGYEQYF	.	TRBV5-1	TRBJ2-7	.
TGTGCCAGCACAACCCGACTAGCGGGAGGGCTGGCAGATACGCAGTATTTT	CASTTRLAGGLADTQYF	.	TRBV28	TRBJ2-3	TRBD2
TGTGCCAGCAGCTACCGAGGACAGCCGAACACTGAAGCTTTCTTT	CASSYRGQPNTEAFF	.	TRBV5-5	TRBJ1-1	.
TGTGCCTGGAGTGTATCGGGGAGACGGAATCAGCCCCAGCATTTT	CAWSVSGRRNQPQHF	.	TRBV30	TRBJ1-5	.
TGTGCCAGCAGCTTATCGGAGCGATACTATGGCTACACCTTC	CASSLSERYYGYTF	.	TRBV7-9	TRBJ1-2	.
TGCGCCAGCACCTGGACTACACACACAGATACGCAGTATTTT	CASTWTTHTDTQYF	.	TRBV5-1	TRBJ2-3	.
TGTGCCAGCTCCGGGGGCACTACTAACTATGGCTACACCTTC	CASSGGTTNYGYTF	.	TRBV13	TRBJ1-2	.
TGTGCCTGGAGTGTACGGAAAGGCGGGGCTGAAAAACTGTTTTTT	CAWSVRKGGAEKLFF	.	TRBV30	TRBJ1-4	.
TGTGCCAGCAGTTGGGGCGGTGGGGCTAATAATTCACCCCTCCACTTT	CASSWGGGANNSPLHF	once	TRBV28	TRBJ1-6	.
TGTGCCAGCAGCCGCGGGACATCGGGTGGCTACACCTTC	CASSRGTSGGYTF	.	TRBV4-2	TRBJ1-2	.
TGTGCCACCATGAGACCGGACCGGGGCGATGAGCAGTTCTTC	CATMRPDRGDEQFF	.	TRBV15	TRBJ2-1	.
TGTGCCAGCAGTTACTCCCCTAGGACAGGCTATGGCTACACCTTC	CASSYSPRTGYGYTF	.	TRBV6-6	TRBJ1-2	TRBD1
TGTGCCAGCAGTGAACCGGGACAGGGGAACTACGAGCAGTACTTC	CASSEPGQGNYEQYF	.	TRBV6-1	TRBJ2-7	TRBD1
TGTGCCTGGGGCAGGGGGCCCTACGAGCAGTACTTC	CAWGRGPYEQYF	.	TRBV30	TRBJ2-7	TRBD1
TGCGCCAGCAGCTTGGCCGGCGGGAGGGCCGCCGGGGAGCTGTTTTTT	CASSLAGGRAAGELFF	once	TRBV5-1	TRBJ2-2	TRBD2
TGTGCCAGCAGCTGGGGAGGGTTTGAGCAGTACTTC	CASSWGGFEQYF	.	TRBV5-4	TRBJ2-7	TRBD2